The sample holds one count of the clone carrying this T cell receptor beta chain. The antigen remains unidentified. V dropped 4 bases and J dropped 4 bases, with 8 bases sitting between them. The CDR3 is 12 amino acids. From germline, CDR1 is DFQATT and CDR2 SNEGSKA (reference sequence). The sample comes from a study of breast tumors, draining lymph nodes, adjacent tissues. Study conclusions and caveats: Tumor TCR diversity was below lymph nodes but above nontumor tissue. Tumor T cell lymph node origin was a supported hypothesis, not proven.

TCRdb re-analysed the multiplex PCR reads in MiXCR, keeping a single row per CDR3 protein. This sample carries about 53,000 distinct CDR3 sequences, roughly 41% of them seen once, and the ten largest clones take 10%. Sequencing was carried out using breast tumor tissue. This clonotype originated in a female donor with breast cancer. Some clones in this sample may be carry-over from other donors' samples. V is TRBV20-1 and J is TRBJ2-1; no clear D gene. The CDR3 nucleotides read TGCAGTGCTACGTGGGTTTACAATGAGCAGTTCTTC. Its protein product is CSATWVYNEQFF.